Detailed here is one T cell receptor beta chain. The data were taken from a study of blood T cell repertoires in COVID-19. Here immunoSEQ multiplex PCR was the method, and the copy in TCRdb shows in-frame clones only, minus some. In the table there are some 160,000 clones, roughly nine tenths of which are singletons. The CDR3 runs 15 residues. Germline loops: CDR1 KGHDR, CDR2 SFDVKD. J gave up 10 bases and V 0 bases, and 4 bases lay outside the gene matches. The chain has TRBV24-1 and TRBJ1-6; 8 bases are shared with TRBD1. The receptor was isolated from a woman in her 70s with acute or convalescent COVID-19. The sequenced material came from peripheral blood. In DNA, the CDR3 is TGTGCCACCAGTGATTTGCAACAGGGGGACTCACCCCTCCACTTT. It translates to CATSDLQQGDSPLHF.